In this sample, the clone carrying this T cell receptor (beta chain) turned up a few times. The antigen remains undetermined. Unique molecular identifiers tagged individual cDNA molecules. TCRdb processed the 5' RACE reads anew with MiXCR; each CDR3 protein has one entry. The sample has more than 85,000 distinct CDR3 sequences; around 12% are singletons. Trimming took 4 bases from V and 1 from J; bases not matched to a gene: 4. CDR3 size: 15 residues. Germline CDR1 and CDR2: LNHNV and YYDKDF (reference sequence). This record belongs to a study of early T cells in non-severe SARS-CoV-2 infection. Whole-study results and caveats: Lookups in VDJdb leaned toward anti-spike CD8 responses and missed private and CD4 specificities.

Here the sequenced sample was whole blood, taken at baseline. The rearrangement uses TRBV15 and TRBJ2-3; 8 bases map to TRBD2. The origin of this receptor is an adult who was a healthcare worker with PCR-confirmed SARS-CoV-2 infection or an uninfected control (not recorded which). In DNA form, the CDR3 reads TGTGCCACCAGCACCAGCGGGAGCGGCACAGATACGCAGTATTTT. It encodes CATSTSGSGTDTQYF. The entire variable domain, with the rest obtained from reference TRBV15 and TRBJ2-3, is as follows: DAMVIQNPRYQVTQFGKPVTLSCSQTLNHNVMYWYQQKSSQAPKLLFHYYDKDFNNEADTPDNFQSRRPNTSFCFLDIRSPGLGDTAMYLCATSTSGSGTDTQYFGPGTRLTVL.